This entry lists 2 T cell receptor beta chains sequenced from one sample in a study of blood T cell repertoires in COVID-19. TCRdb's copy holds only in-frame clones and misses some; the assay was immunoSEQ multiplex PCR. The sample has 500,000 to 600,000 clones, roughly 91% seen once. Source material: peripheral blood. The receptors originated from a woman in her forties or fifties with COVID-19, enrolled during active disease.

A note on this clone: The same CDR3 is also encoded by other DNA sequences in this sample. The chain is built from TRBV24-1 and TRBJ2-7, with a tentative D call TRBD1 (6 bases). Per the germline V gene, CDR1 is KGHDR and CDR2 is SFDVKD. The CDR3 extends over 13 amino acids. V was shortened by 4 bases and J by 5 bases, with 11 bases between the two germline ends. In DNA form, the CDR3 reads TGTGCCACCAGTGAACAGGGTGGCGACGAGCAGTACTTC. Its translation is CATSEQGGDEQYF.

CDR3: CASSPSRTGGSYEQYF. CDR3 DNA: TGTGCCAGTAGTCCCTCCAGGACAGGGGGATCCTACGAGCAGTACTTC. The chain combines TRBV19 with TRBJ2-7; 10 positions match TRBD1. Germline V lookup: CDR1 LNHDA, CDR2 SQIVND (reference sequence). CDR3 size: 16 residues. J lost 1 base, V lost 5 bases, and 8 bases had no gene match.